These 22 T cell receptor beta chains came from one sample sequenced in a study of cytomegalovirus exposure and HLA in healthy donors. Amplification used 60 Vbeta primers and 13 Jbeta primers. Profiled with immunoSEQ multiplex PCR; TCRdb holds only in-frame clones, not every one. Of about 170,000 clones in the sample, 80% to 90% were seen once. Sequenced: PBMCs. These receptors all come from a girl aged 5-17 years in good health and CMV-seropositive.

For this clone: An end of the junction differs from the germline gene, which may be a read error. As DNA, the CDR3 is TGTGCTAGCAGCTTTCAAACATGTAATTCACCCCTCCACTTT. The encoded protein is CASSFQTCNSPLHF. The chain couples TRBV7-7 to TRBJ1-6; D gene ambiguous. In germline, CDR1 is SSHAT, CDR2 FNYEAQ (reference sequence). The CDR3 has 14 amino acids.

The chain carries TRBV6-1 and TRBJ1-2; 8 nucleotides match TRBD1. Germline CDR1 and CDR2: MNHNS and SASEGT. This CDR3 spans 15 amino acids. With 5 bases clipped from V and 0 bases from J, the junction kept 5 bases outside the gene matches. As DNA, the CDR3 is TGTGCCAGCAGTACCCGGACAGGGTCTAACTATGGCTACACCTTC. Residues: CASSTRTGSNYGYTF.

This CDR3 reads CASSLSAGGHGYTF. CDR3 DNA sequence: TGTGCCAGCAGCCTATCAGCAGGGGGCCATGGCTACACCTTC. The rearrangement uses TRBV7-9 and TRBJ1-2; 8 bases map to TRBD1. The V and J ends lost 5 bases and 6 bases, in that order; junction bases with no gene match: 8. CDR3 length: 14 amino acids. Germline assignment: CDR1 SEHNR and CDR2 FQNEAQ (reference sequence).

The chain recombines TRBV2 with TRBJ2-1, with D possibly being TRBD1 (6 bases). The CDR3 has 15 residues. CDR1 SNHLY and CDR2 FYNNEI come from the germline V gene. The ends were cut back, 2 bases at V and 0 bases at J, with 8 bases in the middle. The DNA for the CDR3 is TGTGCCAGCAGTGAATTGGACAGCTCCTACAATGAGCAGTTCTTC. This translates into CASSELDSSYNEQFF.

The chain carries TRBV4-1 and TRBJ1-2; D is unresolved. The V and J ends lost 4 bases and 7 bases respectively, with 16 bases between them. CDR3 size: 14 residues. Germline-derived CDR1 and CDR2 are MGHRA and YSYEKL. For the CDR3, the DNA is TGCGCCAGCAGCCTTCCAGGCGCATCGAGTGGCTACACCTTC. It encodes CASSLPGASSGYTF.

The rearrangement joins TRBV29-1 to TRBJ1-1; D is unclear. CDR3 length: 12 amino acids. Germline V gene sequence: CDR1 SQVTM, CDR2 ANQGSEA. The V end was cut by 5 bases, the J end by 1 base, with 8 bases between. The CDR3 spells CSVLRSNTEAFF. The CDR3 DNA reads TGCAGCGTTTTGAGGTCGAACACTGAAGCTTTCTTT.

This clone was counted a few times. The chain links TRBV5-1 to TRBJ1-2; tentative D call: TRBD1 (5 bases). Germline V CDR1 and CDR2: SGHRS, YFSETQ. This CDR3 region has 13 residues. Deletions cut 2 bases from V and 5 bases from J, with 10 bases between. CDR3 amino acids: CASSFTGTYGYTF. CDR3 DNA sequence: TGCGCCAGCAGCTTCACAGGTACTTATGGCTACACCTTC.

This chain connects TRBV11-3 to TRBJ2-2; the match to TRBD2 covers 11 bases. CDR1 SGHNT and CDR2 YENEEA come from the germline V gene. The V segment lost 3 bases and the J segment 3 bases; nucleotides outside the gene matches: 6. This CDR3 region has 17 residues. Here the CDR3 reads CASSLFSGGAYTGELFF. The CDR3 nucleotides read TGTGCCAGCAGCTTGTTTAGCGGGGGGGCCTACACCGGGGAGCTGTTTTTT.

The chain is built from TRBV9 and TRBJ1-1; TRBD1 agrees at 8 bases. The CDR3 runs 14 residues. The V and J ends lost 4 bases and 3 bases, in that order; junction bases with no gene match: 5. Looked up from germline, CDR1 is SGDLS and CDR2 is YYNGEE. CDR3 residues: CASSRNRGDTEAFF. CDR3 nucleotides: TGTGCCAGCAGCAGGAACAGGGGGGACACTGAAGCTTTCTTT. The whole variable domain, filled in from reference TRBV9 and TRBJ1-1, reads DSGVTQTPKHLITATGQRVTLRCSPRSGDLSVYWYQQSLDQGLQFLIQYYNGEERAKGNILERFSAQQFPDLHSELNLSSLELGDSALYFCASSRNRGDTEAFFGQGTRLTVV.

V gene TRBV29-1 combines with J gene TRBJ1-1; D unclear. V lost 4 bases and J lost 4, with 19 bases in between. The CDR3 loop spans 15 amino acids. The germline V gene encodes CDR1 SQVTM and CDR2 ANQGSEA. CDR3 sequence: CSVAQSSSSGTEAFF. The DNA for the CDR3 is TGCAGCGTTGCTCAGTCCAGCTCCTCGGGCACTGAAGCTTTCTTT.

This clone was counted a few times. The chain recombines TRBV2 with TRBJ2-1; D uncertain. Trimming shortened V by 3 bases and J by 6 bases, and 15 bases separated the two germline ends. The CDR3 is 15 residues long. The V gene's germline CDR1 is SNHLY and CDR2 FYNNEI. CDR3 protein: CASSETELFSNEQFF. Written as DNA, the CDR3 is TGTGCCAGCAGTGAGACGGAGCTTTTTTCCAATGAGCAGTTCTTC.

The CDR3 coding sequence is TGTGCCAGCAGTGATTTGTTTCTAGGGACAGGGACTTCTGGAAACACCATATATTTT. It yields the protein CASSDLFLGTGTSGNTIYF. V gene TRBV2 combines with J gene TRBJ1-3, with TRBD1 identical over 9 bases. CDR1 is SNHLY, CDR2 FYNNEI, per germline. The CDR3 runs to 19 residues. V dropped 3 bases and J dropped 1; count of bases not matched to a gene: 13.

The chain joins TRBV4-1 to TRBJ2-7, with 7 bases matching TRBD2. With 4 bases clipped from V and 4 bases from J, the junction kept 13 bases outside the gene matches. This CDR3 has 16 residues. Germline CDR1 and CDR2: MGHRA and YSYEKL. The CDR3 here is CASSRPGGDYGYEQYF. In DNA form, the CDR3 reads TGCGCCAGCAGCCGCCCTGGAGGGGACTACGGGTACGAGCAGTACTTC.

The chain employs TRBV2 and TRBJ1-2; tentatively, D is TRBD1 (6 bases). The CDR3 is 14 residues long. Trimming removed 7 bases from V and 5 bases from J, with 17 bases in between. Germline values: CDR1 SNHLY, CDR2 FYNNEI. CDR3 region: CASIGVRGPYGYTF. CDR3 bases: TGTGCCAGCATAGGGGTCAGGGGCCCTTATGGCTACACCTTC. Full variable domain (outside the CDR3, taken from reference TRBV2 and TRBJ1-2): EPEVTQTPSHQVTQMGQEVILRCVPISNHLYFYWYRQILGQKVEFLVSFYNNEISEKSEIFDDQFSVERPDGSNFTLKIRSTKLEDSAMYFCASIGVRGPYGYTFGSGTRLTVV.

The chain is built from TRBV6-1 and TRBJ2-3, with TRBD1 identical over 9 bases. Losses at the gene ends were 6 bases for V and 6 bases for J; bases not matched to a gene: 4. This CDR3 region has 13 residues. Germline V CDR1 and CDR2: MNHNS, SASEGT. The CDR3 DNA reads as TGTGCCAGCAGGGAACAGGGGGCGGATACGCAGTATTTT. This gives the protein CASREQGADTQYF.

V and J are TRBV18 and TRBJ2-3; a weak D match, TRBD1 (5 bases). The CDR3 covers 13 residues. The ends were cut back, 3 bases at V and 6 bases at J, with 10 bases in the middle. The germline CDR1 and CDR2 sequences are KGHSH and LQKENI. CDR3 bases: TGTGCCAGCTCACCGAAAAAGGGGGATACGCAGTATTTT. Protein: CASSPKKGDTQYF.

The chain is built from TRBV11-2 and TRBJ1-2; TRBD1 is a possible D gene (6 bases). Germline V gene lookup returns CDR1 SGHAT and CDR2 FQNNGV. The CDR3 is 13 residues long. With 2 bases removed from V and 2 bases from J, the gap between germline ends came to 6 bases. CDR3 in DNA: TGTGCCAGCAGCTTACAGGGGAACTATGGCTACACCTTC. Translated: CASSLQGNYGYTF.

The V and J genes are TRBV9 and TRBJ1-4, with D perhaps TRBD1 (5 bases). There are 15 residues in the CDR3. Germline V gene lookup returns CDR1 SGDLS and CDR2 YYNGEE. V dropped 3 bases and J dropped 0 bases, with 9 bases sitting between them. In nucleotides, the CDR3 is TGTGCCAGCAGCGGTCAGGGTTCAACTAATGAAAAACTGTTTTTT. Translated: CASSGQGSTNEKLFF.

The rearrangement joins TRBV2 to TRBJ2-5; 10 bases map to TRBD1. The J call may not be correct, given that the DNA end is closer to TRBJ2-7. CDR1 SNHLY and CDR2 FYNNEI come from the germline V gene. This CDR3 is 14 amino acids long. The CDR3 DNA sequence: TGTGCCAGCAGGCGTGGACAGGGGGGGGACGAGCAGTACTTC. This codes for CASRRGQGGDEQYF.

This rearrangement joins TRBV7-6 to TRBJ1-6, with 7 bases matching TRBD1. After removal of 3 bases from V and 9 bases from J, the junction contained 5 bases not matched to a gene. Germline-derived CDR1 and CDR2 are SGHVS and FNYEAQ. This CDR3 region has 14 residues. For the CDR3, the DNA is TGTGCCAGCAGCTTCAGACAGGGTGGTTCACCCCTCCACTTT. Encoded protein: CASSFRQGGSPLHF.

The chain employs TRBV6-1 and TRBJ1-1; 10 bases are shared with TRBD1. This CDR3 spans 13 amino acids. J gave up 6 bases and V 4 bases, and 2 bases lay outside the gene matches. Per germline, CDR1 MNHNS and CDR2 SASEGT. Here the CDR3 reads CASSVDRGAEAFF. In DNA, the CDR3 is TGTGCCAGCAGTGTGGACAGGGGGGCTGAAGCTTTCTTT.

V and J are TRBV6-1 and TRBJ1-2; TRBD1 is a possible D gene (6 bases). Germline CDR1 reads MNHNS; CDR2 reads SASEGT. V lost 4 bases to trimming and J lost 8 bases, with 11 bases between them. The CDR3 extends over 12 amino acids. CDR3 in amino acids: CASSVDRSGYTF. CDR3 DNA: TGTGCCAGCAGTGTAGACAGGAGCGGCTACACCTTC.